This T cell receptor (beta chain) was obtained from a study of T cell clonotyping in hematopoietic cell transplantation. Assay: immunoSEQ multiplex PCR; the TCRdb copy retains only in-frame clones and omits some. The table records about 69,000 clones, less than 96% of them present only once. Germline CDR1 and CDR2: SGHRS and YFSETQ. Unmatched junction bases numbered 7, after V lost 1 base and J lost 5 bases. The CDR3 contains 17 residues. The time point is: recipient sample about 28 days before transplant, after cytoreduction. Sequences were derived from peripheral blood mononuclear cells, sampled before stem cell transplant. The chain employs TRBV5-1 and TRBJ2-2, with TRBD2 matching 11 bases. This TCR was sampled from a woman aged 50 to 60 with acute myeloid leukemia. Some clones in this sample may be carry-over from other donors' samples. The CDR3 is CASSLISGGARTGELFF. The CDR3, as DNA: TGCGCCAGCAGCTTGATTAGCGGGGGGGCAAGGACCGGGGAGCTGTTTTTT. Looking up the rest from reference TRBV5-1 and TRBJ2-2 gives the full variable domain: KAGVTQTPRYLIKTRGQQVTLSCSPISGHRSVSWYQQTPGQGLQFLFEYFSETQRNKGNFPGRFSGRQFSNSRSEMNVSTLELGDSALYLCASSLISGGARTGELFFGEGSRLTVL.